This is a list of T cell receptor beta chains from one sample in a study of blood T cell repertoires in COVID-19. Sequencing was performed with immunoSEQ multiplex PCR; in TCRdb, only in-frame clones are kept and a portion is missing. The sample lists some 290,000 clones, about 90% occurring once. The specimen sequenced was PBMCs or T cells enriched from blood (not recorded which). These receptors were obtained from a woman younger than 45 who had recovered from COVID-19. Each CDR3 is given with its conserved first and last residue. Fields, in order: J gene, V gene, CDR3 protein.

TRBJ2-1 | TRBV3-1/TRBV3-2 | CASSQAWTEGYEQFF
TRBJ1-6 | TRBV28 | CASSTGTAYNSPLHF
TRBJ2-3 | TRBV20-1 | CSATHTDTQYF
TRBJ2-7 | TRBV30 | CAWSRGREYEQYF
TRBJ2-5 | TRBV19 | CASSPSTSRETQYF
TRBJ2-3 | TRBV6-5 | CASRKGLAYTDTQYF
TRBJ2-7 | TRBV3-1/TRBV3-2 | CASSQDPSAGTYEQYF
TRBJ2-3 | TRBV13 | CASSFNPGTSGSTDTQYF
TRBJ1-2 | TRBV4-1 | CASSQEPVGQGAYYGYTF
TRBJ1-2 | TRBV28 | CASSLRLGAPIDYGYTF
TRBJ1-6 | TRBV7-3 | CASSSNYNSPLHF
TRBJ2-3 | TRBV29-1 | CSVGGSVGASTDTQYF
TRBJ2-2 | TRBV6-1 | CASSESQGMVFF
TRBJ1-2 | TRBV6-1 | CASSEAVGDPNYGYTF
TRBJ1-3 | TRBV19 | CASTPGYTGNTIYF
TRBJ1-6 | TRBV30 | CALEGAYSPLHF
TRBJ2-5 | TRBV3-1/TRBV3-2 | CASSHLKRGPGTQYF
TRBJ1-1 | TRBV4-3 | CASSQDWGGTEAFF
TRBJ2-7 | TRBV20-1 | CSASELGPYEQYF
TRBJ2-7 | TRBV5-1 | CASSLTRGHEQYF
TRBJ1-1 | TRBV6-5 | CASSYSTYTEAFF
TRBJ2-7 | TRBV18 | CASSTSSGKYEQYF
TRBJ2-5 | TRBV19 | CASSSFLLAGETQYF
TRBJ2-7 | TRBV9 | CASSVSTNSYEQYF
TRBJ2-1 | TRBV12-3/TRBV12-4 | CASRDSKGNEQFF
TRBJ2-1 | TRBV4-2 | CASSQDSSGSSYNEQFF
TRBJ2-1 | TRBV11-2 | CASSLDLQGYNEQFF
TRBJ1-1 | TRBV6-1 | CASSEGGQGGEAFF
TRBJ2-1 | TRBV7-8 | CASREQGNGEQFF
TRBJ1-1 | TRBV28 | CASSPGQGAILTEAFF
TRBJ1-2 | TRBV2 | CASSEVRTGLGGYTF
TRBJ2-6 | TRBV2 | CASIREDSGANVLTF
TRBJ2-3 | TRBV5-1 | CASSLPGSTDTQYF
TRBJ1-1 | TRBV29-1 | CSARYRDTEAFF
TRBJ1-3 | TRBV4-3 | CASSQSGTGRHSGNTIYF
TRBJ1-2 | TRBV4-1 | CASSQADRPNYGYTF
TRBJ2-7 | TRBV7-9 | CASSLAGVYEQYF
TRBJ1-2 | TRBV4-2 | CASSQDFTERFYGYTF
TRBJ2-3 | TRBV3-1/TRBV3-2 | CASSRHSDSWTDTQYF
TRBJ2-1 | TRBV30 | CAWTGGLAGNEQFF
TRBJ2-7 | TRBV10-3 | CAISLRTPYEQYF
TRBJ1-4 | TRBV5-6 | CASSDRGAEKLFF
TRBJ2-5 | TRBV5-4 | CASSLEETRGQETQYF
TRBJ2-1 | TRBV19 | CASSISSLEQFF
TRBJ1-5 | TRBV5-1 | CASSLEGAGQPQHF
TRBJ2-7 | TRBV18 | CASSPPSQGARYEQYF
TRBJ2-7 | TRBV2 | CASTQQGASYEQYF
TRBJ1-2 | TRBV4-3 | CASSQDFQGGYTF
TRBJ2-1 | TRBV5-1 | CASSLTIAGAQNEQFF
TRBJ2-3 | TRBV4-2 | CASSQDAAGGTDTQYF
TRBJ2-7 | TRBV13 | CASSLGDRGYEQYF
TRBJ2-5 | TRBV19 | CASSIGSFEETQYF
TRBJ2-1 | TRBV19 | CASSIVQAGGSNEQFF
TRBJ2-7 | TRBV18 | CASSPPGQGRNEQYF
TRBJ1-2 | TRBV6-2/TRBV6-3 | CASSYSVPPYGYTF
TRBJ2-6 | TRBV15 | CATSRVKQGTISGANVLTF
TRBJ1-1 | TRBV7-2 | CASSLTGGDTEAFF
TRBJ2-1 | TRBV19 | CASSIGTGATNEQFF
TRBJ2-3 | TRBV3-1/TRBV3-2 | CASSLQREWYTDTQYF